This T cell receptor beta chain was profiled in a study of blood T cell repertoires in COVID-19. For the study at large: The analysed material was cDNA or gDNA that came from T cells, B-cell-depleted T cells, or PBMCs.

With 5 bases clipped from V and 5 bases from J, the junction kept 5 bases outside the gene matches. Germline V CDR1 and CDR2: SEHNR, FQNEAQ (reference sequence). This CDR3 region has 14 residues. Authors' analysis steps: The assay estimated nucleated cells by amplifying reference gene primers. Profiled with immunoSEQ multiplex PCR; TCRdb holds only in-frame clones, not every one. The D gene and trimming were derived from the DNA, and the V and J assignments and clone size from that table. The data contain 95,000 to 110,000 clones, about 86% of them singletons. The chain joins TRBV7-9 to TRBJ1-1; 10 bases line up with TRBD1. Sample: peripheral blood. The source is a woman aged 80 or over with active or convalescent COVID-19. CDR3 residues: CASSRGQGRTEAFF. The DNA for the CDR3 is TGTGCCAGCAGCCGGGGACAGGGGAGGACTGAAGCTTTCTTT.